This TCR beta chain was identified in a study of shared clonotypes between healthy human individuals. Study-level results: Donors were few, which limited the genetic and exposure-history diversity represented.

Concerning this clone itself: Its target is not known.

This table comes from immunoSEQ multiplex PCR, and its TCRdb copy is limited to in-frame clones, with some not included. This table holds some 2,000,000 clones, about 95% found once. Germline CDR1 and CDR2: LNHDA and SQIVND (reference sequence). The V gene lost 11 bases and the J gene lost 3 bases, with 20 bases spanning the gap. This CDR3 contains 14 residues. Terminally differentiated effector memory CD45RA+ cells were left out of the naive CD8 fraction, which was CD45RO-negative and positively selected for CCR7. The sequenced sample was naive CD8+ T cells sorted from blood. The sequence came from a man between 18 and 29 years old in good health. The gene calls are TRBV19 and TRBJ2-7; TRBD1 is a possible D gene (6 bases). The CDR3 protein is CASSAGVANYEQYF. The CDR3 DNA is TGTGCCTCCTCCGCAGGGGTCGCTAACTACGAGCAGTACTTC.